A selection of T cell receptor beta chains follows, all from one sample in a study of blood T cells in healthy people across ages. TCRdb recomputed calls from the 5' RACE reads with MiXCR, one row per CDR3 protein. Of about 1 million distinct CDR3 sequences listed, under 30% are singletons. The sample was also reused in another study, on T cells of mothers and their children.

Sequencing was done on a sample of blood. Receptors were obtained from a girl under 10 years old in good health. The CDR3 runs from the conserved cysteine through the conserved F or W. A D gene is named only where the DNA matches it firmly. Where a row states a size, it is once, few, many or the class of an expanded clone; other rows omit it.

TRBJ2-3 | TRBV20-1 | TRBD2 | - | CSADLAGLDTQYF | TGCAGTGCAGACCTAGCGGGGTTAGATACGCAGTATTTT
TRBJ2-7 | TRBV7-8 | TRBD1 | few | CASSLAPGQGNEQYF | TGTGCCAGCAGCTTAGCCCCGGGACAGGGGAACGAGCAGTACTTC
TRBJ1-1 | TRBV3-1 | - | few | CASSQQEMNTEAFF | TGTGCCAGCAGCCAACAGGAGATGAACACTGAAGCTTTCTTT
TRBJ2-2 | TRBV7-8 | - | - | CASSFRGSGTGELFF | TGTGCCAGCAGCTTCAGGGGCAGCGGCACCGGGGAGCTGTTTTTT
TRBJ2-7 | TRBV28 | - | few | CATREQATYEQYF | TGTGCCACCAGAGAACAGGCCACCTACGAGCAGTACTTC
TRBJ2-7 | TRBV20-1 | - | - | CSARQGINEQYF | TGCAGTGCTAGACAGGGAATCAACGAGCAGTACTTC
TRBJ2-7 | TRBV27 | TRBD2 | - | CASSPTSVAGHDKYDQYF | TGTGCCAGCAGTCCCACCTCGGTAGCGGGACACGATAAGTACGACCAGTACTTC
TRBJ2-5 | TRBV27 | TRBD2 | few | CASSTSGSMRYF | TGTGCCAGCAGTACTAGCGGGAGTATGAGGTACTTC
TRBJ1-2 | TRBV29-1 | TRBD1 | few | CSVEGQGADYGYTF | TGCAGCGTGGAAGGACAGGGGGCTGACTATGGCTACACCTTC
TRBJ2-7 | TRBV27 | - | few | CATLGTETYEQYF | TGTGCCACCCTGGGGACCGAGACCTACGAGCAGTACTTC
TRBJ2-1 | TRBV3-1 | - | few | CASSLNRQRNEQFF | TGTGCCAGCAGCCTAAATCGACAGCGGAATGAGCAGTTCTTC
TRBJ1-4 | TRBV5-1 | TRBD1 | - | CASSFTGGLHEKLFF | TGCGCCAGCAGCTTCACAGGGGGTTTACATGAAAAACTGTTTTTT
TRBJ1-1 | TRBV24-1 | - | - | CATSDVRQTETEAFF | TGTGCCACCAGTGACGTACGACAGACCGAGACCGAAGCTTTCTTT
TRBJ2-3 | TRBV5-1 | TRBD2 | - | CASSSGPNLAGVVDTQYF | TGCGCCAGCAGCTCCGGACCTAATCTAGCGGGAGTAGTAGATACGCAGTATTTT
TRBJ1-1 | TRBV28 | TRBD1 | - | CASRTGGKGSVTEAFF | TGTGCCAGTCGAACAGGGGGAAAGGGTAGCGTTACTGAAGCTTTCTTT
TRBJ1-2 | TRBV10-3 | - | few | CAISDRTASYTF | TGTGCCATCAGTGATAGGACAGCTAGCTACACCTTC
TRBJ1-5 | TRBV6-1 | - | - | CASSLDRPHLPQHF | TGTGCCAGCAGCCTCGACAGGCCTCATCTTCCCCAGCATTTT
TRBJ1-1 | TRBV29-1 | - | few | CSVSLAGEFVIAFF | TGCAGCGTTTCTCTAGCAGGGGAGTTTGTAATCGCTTTCTTT
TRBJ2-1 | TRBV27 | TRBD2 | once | CASSPFGGASYNEQFF | TGTGCCAGCAGTCCCTTCGGGGGGGCGTCCTACAATGAGCAGTTCTTC
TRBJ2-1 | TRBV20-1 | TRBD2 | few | CSARDLAEYNEQFF | TGCAGTGCTAGAGATCTAGCGGAGTACAATGAGCAGTTCTTC
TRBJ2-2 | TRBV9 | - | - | CASNADTGELFF | TGTGCCAGCAACGCGGACACCGGGGAGCTGTTTTTT
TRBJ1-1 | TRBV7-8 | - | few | CASKQLRTANTEAFF | TGTGCCAGCAAGCAGCTTAGGACAGCTAACACTGAAGCTTTCTTT
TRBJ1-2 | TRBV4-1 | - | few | CASSQVAGADYGYTF | TGCGCCAGCAGCCAAGTTGCAGGGGCGGACTATGGCTACACCTTC
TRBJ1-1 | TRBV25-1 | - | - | CASSAKGDTEAFF | TGTGCCAGCAGTGCAAAGGGGGACACTGAAGCTTTCTTT
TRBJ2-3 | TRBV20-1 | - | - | CSASAGLRTDTQYF | TGCAGTGCTAGTGCGGGACTGAGGACAGATACGCAGTATTTT
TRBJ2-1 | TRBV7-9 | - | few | CASSSPYSESEQFF | TGTGCCAGCAGCAGCCCCTACTCGGAGAGTGAGCAGTTCTTC
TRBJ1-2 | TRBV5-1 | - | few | CASSTYGGFGTF | TGCGCCAGCAGCACTTATGGGGGGTTCGGCACCTTC
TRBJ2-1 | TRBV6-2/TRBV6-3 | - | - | CASSAYRADEQFF | TGTGCCAGCAGTGCCTACAGGGCAGATGAGCAGTTCTTC
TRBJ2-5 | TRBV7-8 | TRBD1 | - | CASSRRQGAIRETQYF | TGTGCCAGCAGCCGACGACAGGGGGCTATTCGGGAGACCCAGTACTTC
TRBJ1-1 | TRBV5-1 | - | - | CASSLSDRLTEAFF | TGCGCCAGCAGCTTGTCCGACAGACTCACTGAAGCTTTCTTT
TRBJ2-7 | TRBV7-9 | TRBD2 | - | CASSFSYSGGYEQYF | TGTGCCAGCAGCTTTTCGTATAGCGGGGGCTACGAGCAGTACTTC
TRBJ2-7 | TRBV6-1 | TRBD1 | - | CASSKTGAYEQYF | TGTGCCAGCAGTAAGACAGGGGCCTACGAGCAGTACTTC
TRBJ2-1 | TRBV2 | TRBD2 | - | CASSALAGPNEQFF | TGTGCCAGCAGTGCACTAGCGGGACCCAATGAGCAGTTCTTC
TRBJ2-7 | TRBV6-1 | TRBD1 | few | CASRLEGQGAYYEQYF | TGTGCCAGCAGGCTTGAGGGACAGGGGGCTTACTACGAGCAGTACTTC
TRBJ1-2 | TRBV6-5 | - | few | CASTSKWGVSGYTF | TGTGCCAGCACCTCAAAGTGGGGGGTCTCTGGCTACACCTTC
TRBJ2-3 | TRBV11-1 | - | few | CASSPIGPSYTDTQYF | TGTGCCAGCAGCCCGATTGGGCCGAGCTATACAGATACGCAGTATTTT
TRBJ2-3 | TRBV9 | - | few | CASSDVGDPSTDTQYF | TGTGCCAGCAGCGACGTGGGGGACCCGAGCACAGATACGCAGTATTTT
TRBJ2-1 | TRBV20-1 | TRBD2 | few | CSARPGLAYNEQFF | TGCAGTGCTAGACCGGGACTAGCATACAATGAGCAGTTCTTC
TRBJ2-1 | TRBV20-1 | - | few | CSAGAVAWAYNEQFF | TGCAGTGCCGGGGCTGTAGCTTGGGCCTACAATGAGCAGTTCTTC
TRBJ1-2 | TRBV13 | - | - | CASSLATDYGYTF | TGTGCCAGCAGCTTAGCGACAGACTATGGCTACACCTTC
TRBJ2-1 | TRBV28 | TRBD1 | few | CASTRQGANEQFF | TGTGCCAGCACAAGACAGGGGGCAAATGAGCAGTTCTTC
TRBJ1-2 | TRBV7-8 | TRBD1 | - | CASSLFEDRGGYTF | TGTGCCAGCAGCCTTTTTGAGGACAGGGGAGGCTACACCTTC
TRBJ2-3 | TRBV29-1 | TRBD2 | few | CSVASGTSLHTQYF | TGCAGCGTTGCTTCCGGGACTAGCCTTCATACGCAGTATTTT
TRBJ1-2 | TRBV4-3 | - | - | CASSQDRGRSSGYTF | TGCGCCAGCAGCCAAGATCGAGGCCGGAGTTCCGGCTACACCTTC
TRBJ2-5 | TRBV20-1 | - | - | CSAANDGRETQYF | TGCAGTGCGGCGAATGACGGCCGAGAGACCCAGTACTTC
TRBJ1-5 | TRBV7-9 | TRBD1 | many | CASSPIGGGQGGGNQPQHF | TGTGCCAGCAGCCCTATTGGAGGGGGACAGGGAGGAGGCAATCAGCCCCAGCATTTT
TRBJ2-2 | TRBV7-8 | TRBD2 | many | CASSLVHGTSGELFF | TGTGCCAGCAGCTTAGTGCACGGGACTAGCGGGGAGCTGTTTTTT
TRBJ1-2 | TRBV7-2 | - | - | CASSLGPGRDGYTF | TGTGCCAGCAGCTTAGGCCCAGGAAGAGATGGCTACACCTTC